Following are 18 T cell receptor beta chains from one sample sequenced in a study of blood T cell repertoires in COVID-19. Profiled with immunoSEQ multiplex PCR; TCRdb holds only in-frame clones, not every one. Here the sample spans hundreds of thousands of clones, approximately 88% being singletons. The specimen was peripheral blood. The receptors here all came from a woman in her 30s with COVID-19, enrolled during active disease.

This clone has just one count. The chain carries TRBV28 and TRBJ2-3; D perhaps matches TRBD2 (6 bases). The CDR3 is 17 residues long. Germline CDR1 MDHEN, CDR2 SYDVKM. V was cut by 7 bases and J by 0 bases, with 20 bases left in between. CDR3 sequence (DNA): TGTGCCAGCACCTTTCTGGAGGGGCTCGGTAGCACAGATACGCAGTATTTT. As protein: CASTFLEGLGSTDTQYF.

This chain links TRBV4-1 with TRBJ1-2; 7 bases align to TRBD1. The junction had 11 bases not matched to a gene; V was cut back by 4 bases and J by 6 bases. The CDR3 length is 15 residues. Germline assignment: CDR1 MGHRA and CDR2 YSYEKL. The CDR3 sequence: CASSLRRGQVDGYTF. As DNA, the CDR3 is TGCGCCAGCAGCCTCCGAAGGGGGCAGGTGGATGGCTACACCTTC.

This sequence joins TRBV19 and TRBJ1-2; D not certain. V lost 1 base, J lost 6 bases, and 3 bases lay in between. Germline V CDR1 and CDR2: LNHDA, SQIVND (reference sequence). This CDR3 has 11 residues. The CDR3 spells CASSIADGYTF. The DNA of the CDR3 is TGTGCCAGTAGTATAGCGGATGGCTACACCTTC.

The rearrangement uses TRBV14 and TRBJ1-3; D is unclear. Germline V gene sequence: CDR1 SGHDN, CDR2 FVKESK. The ends were cut back, 2 bases at V and 3 bases at J, with 17 bases in the middle. CDR3 length: 17 amino acids. In nucleotides, the CDR3 is TGTGCCAGCAGCCAAACCCTCGGGAGGGCAGGTGGAAACACCATATATTTT. Its translation: CASSQTLGRAGGNTIYF.

The sample holds one count of this clone. J is TRBJ2-1 and V is TRBV6-6; tentatively, D is TRBD1 (6 bases). The CDR3 has 17 amino acids. Deletions cut 5 bases from V and 7 bases from J, with 24 bases between. Germline V CDR1 and CDR2: MNHNY, SVGAGI (reference sequence). CDR3 nucleotides: TGTGCCAGCAGTCGGTCCCGACCGGAATTTAGGGGGAATGAGCAGTTCTTC. Protein product: CASSRSRPEFRGNEQFF.

This clone has only one observation. The gene calls are TRBV28 and TRBJ1-2; 8 positions agree with TRBD1. The V gene's germline CDR1 is MDHEN and CDR2 SYDVKM. Trimming at V came to 6 bases and at J to 7 bases, leaving 10 bases not matched to a gene. CDR3 length: 14 residues. CDR3 bases: TGTGCCAGCAGACCCACAGGGGGATTTGGTGGCTACACCTTC. Translation: CASRPTGGFGGYTF.

The gene calls are TRBV9 and TRBJ2-3; possibly TRBD2 for D (5 bases). V lost 0 bases to trimming and J lost 4 bases, with 12 bases between them. Germline V gives CDR1 SGDLS, CDR2 YYNGEE. CDR3 length equals 15 residues. In DNA form, the CDR3 reads TGTGCCAGCAGCGTAGGGGCTAGCTACGCAGATACGCAGTATTTT. This translates into CASSVGASYADTQYF.

CDR3 in DNA: TGCGCCAGCAGCCTCTTAGCGGGAGAAGGCCATGAGCAGTTCTTC. Translated: CASSLLAGEGHEQFF. This rearrangement joins TRBV4-3 to TRBJ2-1; 9 bases match TRBD2. The CDR3 sequence is 15 residues long. CDR1 is LGHNA, CDR2 YSLEER, per germline. V lost 4 bases to trimming and J lost 8 bases; unmatched junction nucleotides: 9.

As DNA, the CDR3 is TGTGCCAGCAAACGTCGAGGGGGGGATGGAAACACCATATATTTT. Its protein product is CASKRRGGDGNTIYF. The rearrangement links TRBV6-5 to TRBJ1-3, with D possibly TRBD1 on 6 matching bases. Germline values: CDR1 MNHEY, CDR2 SVGAGI. V shed 7 bases and J shed 3 bases, with 16 bases lying between them. This CDR3 has 15 amino acids.

A single count supports this clone. This rearrangement joins TRBV28 to TRBJ1-2, with D perhaps TRBD1 (6 bases). There are 12 residues in the CDR3. Looked up from germline, CDR1 is MDHEN and CDR2 is SYDVKM. Trimming removed 2 bases at V and 8 bases at J, with 9 bases between. The CDR3: CASSLVGGGYTF. CDR3 DNA sequence: TGTGCCAGCAGTTTAGTTGGGGGCGGCTACACCTTC.

The chain joins TRBV18 to TRBJ2-4; D is possibly TRBD1 (6 bases). V was shortened by 3 bases and J by 7 bases, with 16 bases between the two germline ends. The CDR3 is 15 amino acids. Germline CDR1 KGHSH, CDR2 LQKENI. Here the CDR3 reads CASSPSTGTGNIQYF. DNA for the CDR3: TGTGCCAGCTCACCTTCGACAGGTACGGGGAACATTCAGTACTTC.

This chain connects TRBV2 to TRBJ1-4, with D hard to call. With 6 bases removed from V and 7 bases from J, the gap between germline ends came to 12 bases. This CDR3 has 13 amino acids. CDR1 SNHLY and CDR2 FYNNEI come from the germline V gene. CDR3 sequence: CASRGSEGEKLFF. The CDR3 DNA reads TGTGCCAGCAGGGGCTCCGAGGGTGAAAAACTGTTTTTT.

This clone was seen more than once but under ten times. The chain combines TRBV5-1 with TRBJ2-2; a possible D gene is TRBD2 (5 bases). The germline V gene encodes CDR1 SGHRS and CDR2 YFSETQ. V gave up 1 base and J gave up 3 bases, with 7 bases separating them. The CDR3 loop spans 14 amino acids. DNA for the CDR3: TGCGCCAGCAGCTTGCCCGGGGACACCGGGGAGCTGTTTTTT. This encodes CASSLPGDTGELFF.

This sequence joins TRBV4-3 and TRBJ1-1, with unresolved D. V dropped 3 bases and J dropped 5 bases, with 7 bases sitting between them. The V gene's germline CDR1 is LGHNA and CDR2 YSLEER. The CDR3 length is 12 residues. The CDR3 nucleotides are TGCGCCAGCAGCCAGCCGGGGACTGAAGCTTTCTTT. Its protein is CASSQPGTEAFF.

The CDR3: CASIADRVSSPLHF. The CDR3 bases are TGTGCCAGCATCGCAGACAGGGTATCCTCACCCCTCCACTTT. J is TRBJ1-6 and V is TRBV28, with 7 bases matching TRBD1. The CDR3 is 14 residues long. V gave up 7 bases and J gave up 10 bases; unmatched junction bases: 10. Germline-derived CDR1 and CDR2 are MDHEN and SYDVKM.

V and J are TRBV4-3 and TRBJ2-1; 14 bases map to TRBD2. The CDR3 spans 16 residues. Germline V CDR1 and CDR2: LGHNA, YSLEER. With V trimmed by 4 bases and J by 4 bases, 3 bases remained unmatched. The CDR3 loop is CASSPRTSGGYNEQFF. The CDR3 coding sequence is TGCGCCAGCAGCCCACGGACTAGCGGGGGGTACAATGAGCAGTTCTTC.

V gene TRBV4-3 combines with J gene TRBJ1-1, with 9 bases lining up with TRBD1. The CDR3 is 16 residues long. After removal of 0 bases from V and 7 bases from J, the junction contained 9 bases not matched to a gene. CDR1 and CDR2 (germline): LGHNA, YSLEER. The CDR3 sequence is CASSQDGTGFKNEAFF. The DNA for the CDR3 is TGCGCCAGCAGCCAAGATGGGACAGGGTTTAAGAATGAAGCTTTCTTT.

The chain links TRBV5-5 to TRBJ2-1, with 9 bases matching TRBD2. The CDR3 sequence is 16 residues long. The junction had 8 bases not matched to a gene; V was cut back by 2 bases and J by 5 bases. The germline V gene has CDR1 SGHKS and CDR2 YYEKEE (reference sequence). The CDR3 DNA sequence: TGTGCCAGCAGCTTACCATTAGCGGGAGCGCACAATGAGCAGTTCTTC. Protein product: CASSLPLAGAHNEQFF.